This T cell receptor (beta chain) was sequenced in a study of identical twins. TCRdb passed the 5' RACE reads through MiXCR, listing each CDR3 protein once. The sample lists 200,000 to 250,000 distinct CDR3 sequences, approximately 7.1% occurring once. Note on this clonotype: Its specificity is not known.

Study conclusions and caveats: Models underestimated how often monozygotic twins shared out-of-frame TCR alpha.

The germline V gene has CDR1 LGHNA and CDR2 YSLEER. The CDR3 sequence is 14 residues long. V lost 0 bases, J lost 1 base, and 6 bases lay in between. The same data also went into a second study, on T cells expressing NK-cell markers. According to that study: Source material for TCR beta repertoires consisted of sorted CD3+CD56+NKG2C+, CD3+CD56+NKG2C- and CD3+CD56-NKG2C+ T cells. The share of CD8+ T cells held by dominant NKG2C+ clonotypes was about 1.0-7.5% in about six donors. The study found these clonotypes also leading the CD3+CD56-NKG2C+ fraction in several donors.

This TCR derives from a woman aged 18-30 years in good health. Sequenced material: CD8+ T cells sorted from blood. This chain joins TRBV4-3 and TRBJ1-2; D gene unclear. DNA for the CDR3: TGCGCCAGCAGCCAAGATAGCAGTAACTATGGCTACACCTTC. Protein product: CASSQDSSNYGYTF.